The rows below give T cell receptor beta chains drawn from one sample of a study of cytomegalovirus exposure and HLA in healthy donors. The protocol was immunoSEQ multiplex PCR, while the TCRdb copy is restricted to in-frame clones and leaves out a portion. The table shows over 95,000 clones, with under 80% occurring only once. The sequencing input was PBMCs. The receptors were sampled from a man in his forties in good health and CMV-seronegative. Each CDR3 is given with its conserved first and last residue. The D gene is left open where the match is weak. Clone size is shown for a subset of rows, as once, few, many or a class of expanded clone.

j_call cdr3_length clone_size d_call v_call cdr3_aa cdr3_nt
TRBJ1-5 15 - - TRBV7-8 CASSSSGGVVQPQHF TGTGCCAGCAGCTCCTCCGGGGGGGTGGTTCAGCCCCAGCATTTT
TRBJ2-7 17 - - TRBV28 CASSLGRRLSKTYEQYF TGTGCCAGCAGTTTGGGCAGGAGGCTGTCGAAAACCTACGAGCAGTACTTC
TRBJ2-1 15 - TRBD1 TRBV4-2 CASSQEGDRGNEQFF TGTGCCAGCAGCCAAGAAGGGGACAGGGGCAATGAGCAGTTCTTC
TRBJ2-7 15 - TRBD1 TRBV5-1 CASSWGTGSSYEQYF TGCGCCAGCAGCTGGGGGACAGGGTCGTCCTACGAGCAGTACTTC
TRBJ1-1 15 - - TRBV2 CASTAKGTGRTEAFF TGTGCCAGCACTGCCAAGGGTACAGGACGCACTGAAGCTTTCTTT
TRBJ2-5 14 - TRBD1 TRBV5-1 CASSSGQGRETQYF TGCGCCAGCAGCTCGGGACAGGGTCGGGAGACCCAGTACTTC
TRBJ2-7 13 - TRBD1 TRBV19 CASSPTGVYEQYF TGTGCCAGTAGCCCCACAGGGGTCTACGAGCAGTACTTC
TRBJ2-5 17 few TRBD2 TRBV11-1 CASSPARRASGQETQYF TGTGCCAGCAGCCCCGCCCGCCGGGCTAGCGGACAAGAGACCCAGTACTTC
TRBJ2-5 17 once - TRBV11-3 CASSLGASGGSDETQYF TGTGCCAGCAGCTTAGGTGCGTCTGGGGGGTCCGACGAGACCCAGTACTTC
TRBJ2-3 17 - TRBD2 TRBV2 CASSQSTGLAGPSTQYF TGTGCCAGCAGTCAAAGTACAGGGCTAGCGGGACCCTCCACGCAGTATTTT
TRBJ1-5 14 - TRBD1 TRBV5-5 CASSLGTGDEPQHF TGTGCCAGCAGCTTGGGTACAGGGGATGAGCCCCAGCATTTT
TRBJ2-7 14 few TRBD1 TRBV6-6 CASSHPGQGYEQYF TGTGCCAGCTCACACCCGGGACAGGGGTACGAGCAGTACTTC